Given below is one T cell receptor beta chain in context. Its specificity is not known. These data originate in a study of shared clonotypes between healthy human individuals. Overall study context: Participating donors consisted of a couple of women and a few men aged 18 to 49. Study results and caveats: Researchers found naive subsets generally carried larger estimated richness than memory subsets. The sharing of 4.5% to 5.5% of naive CD4 clonotypes was seen across a few donors.

This CDR3 comprises 19 residues. J was trimmed by 0 bases and V by 6 bases; bases with no gene match: 12. Germline V CDR1 and CDR2: SGHAT, FQNNGV. Cells designated naive CD8 were CD45RO-negative and were positively selected for CCR7, with terminally differentiated effector memory CD45RA+ cells excluded. Deep was the level used in running the assay. Assay used: immunoSEQ multiplex PCR; TCRdb lists only in-frame clones, some missing. This sample carries approximately 840,000 clones, 96% of them seen once, and the ten largest clones take less than 0.25%. Material: naive CD8+ T cells sorted from blood. The chain couples TRBV11-2 to TRBJ2-7; 15 nucleotides match TRBD2. The clonotype originates from a man aged 25-45 years in good health. CDR3 nucleotides: TGTGCCAGCAGAATTTCCGGGACTAGCGGGAGGAGGGGCTCCTACGAGCAGTACTTC. Protein product: CASRISGTSGRRGSYEQYF.